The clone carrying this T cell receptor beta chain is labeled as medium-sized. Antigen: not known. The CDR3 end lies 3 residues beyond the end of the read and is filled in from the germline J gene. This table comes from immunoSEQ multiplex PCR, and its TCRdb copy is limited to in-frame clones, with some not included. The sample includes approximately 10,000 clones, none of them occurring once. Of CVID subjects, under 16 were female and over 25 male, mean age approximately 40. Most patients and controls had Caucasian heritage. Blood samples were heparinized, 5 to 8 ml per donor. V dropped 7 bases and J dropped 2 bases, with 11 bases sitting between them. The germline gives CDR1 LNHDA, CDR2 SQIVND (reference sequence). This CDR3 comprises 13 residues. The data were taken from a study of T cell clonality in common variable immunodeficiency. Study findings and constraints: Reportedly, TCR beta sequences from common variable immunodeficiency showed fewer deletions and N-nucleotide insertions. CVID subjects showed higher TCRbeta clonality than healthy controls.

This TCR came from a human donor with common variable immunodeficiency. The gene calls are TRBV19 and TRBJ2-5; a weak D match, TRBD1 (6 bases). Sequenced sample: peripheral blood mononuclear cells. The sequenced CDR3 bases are TGTGCCAGTAATCAGGGGCCTCAAGAGACC. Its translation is CASNQGPQET. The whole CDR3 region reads CASNQGPQETQYF. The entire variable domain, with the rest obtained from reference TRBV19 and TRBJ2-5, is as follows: DGGITQSPKYLFRKEGQNVTLSCEQNLNHDAMYWYRQDPGQGLRLIYYSQIVNDFQKGDIAEGYSVSREKKESFPLTVTSAQKNPTAFYLCASNQGPQETQYFGPGTRLLVL.